The 5 T cell receptor beta chains presented below share a single source sample, sequenced in a study of high-grade serous ovarian cancer treatment subgroups. Generated by immunoSEQ multiplex PCR, the TCRdb table keeps only in-frame clones and is missing some. The data show some 5,100 clones, approximately 70% seen once. The tumor samples were collected prior to definitive surgery or chemotherapy. The source material was tumor tissue. Source of these receptors: a human donor with high-grade serous ovarian cancer.

The rearrangement links TRBV7-2 to TRBJ2-5; D gene ambiguous. The CDR3 extends over 14 amino acids. Germline CDR1 reads SGHTA; CDR2 reads FQGNSA. V lost 5 bases to trimming and J lost 1 base, with 11 bases between them. The CDR3 sequence is CASSVPSGQETQYF. The DNA for the CDR3 is TGTGCCAGCAGCGTCCCTAGTGGCCAAGAGACCCAGTACTTC.

V gene TRBV7-9 combines with J gene TRBJ1-2, with 8 nucleotides matching TRBD1. Germline V lookup: CDR1 SEHNR, CDR2 FQNEAQ (reference sequence). This CDR3 has 16 amino acids. Trimming cost V 0 bases and J 5 bases; bases outside gene matches: 8. DNA of the CDR3: TGTGCCAGCAGCTTAGCGTTTACAGGGGGAAGGTATGGCTACACCTTC. The encoded protein is CASSLAFTGGRYGYTF.

With respect to this clone: At the DNA level, this CDR3 is encoded by other sequences in the same sample as well. V and J are TRBV7-6 and TRBJ2-2; D is tentatively TRBD1 or TRBD2 (5 bases each). V dropped 4 bases and J dropped 3 bases, with 12 bases sitting between them. CDR1 is SGHVS and CDR2 is FNYEAQ in the germline V gene. This CDR3 is 15 amino acids long. In DNA form, the CDR3 reads TGTGCCAGCAGCTCAACCGGGACCCACACCGGGGAGCTGTTTTTT. It codes for CASSSTGTHTGELFF.

This sequence joins TRBV27 and TRBJ2-1; 7 nucleotides agree with TRBD2. Trimming took 8 bases from V and 0 from J; bases not matched to a gene: 7. CDR3 length: 15 amino acids. Germline lookup yields CDR1 MNHEY and CDR2 SMNVEV (reference sequence). The CDR3 reads CASYQTGGSYNEQFF. The CDR3 DNA sequence: TGTGCCAGCTACCAAACGGGGGGCTCCTACAATGAGCAGTTCTTC.

The rearrangement links TRBV2 to TRBJ2-5; D is unclear. The CDR3 has 13 residues. The V and J ends lost 3 bases and 3 bases respectively, with 8 bases between them. The germline CDR1 and CDR2 sequences are SNHLY and FYNNEI. The CDR3 nucleotides are TGTGCCAGCAGTGACGGGCCCAAAGAGACCCAGTACTTC. Translating gives CASSDGPKETQYF.